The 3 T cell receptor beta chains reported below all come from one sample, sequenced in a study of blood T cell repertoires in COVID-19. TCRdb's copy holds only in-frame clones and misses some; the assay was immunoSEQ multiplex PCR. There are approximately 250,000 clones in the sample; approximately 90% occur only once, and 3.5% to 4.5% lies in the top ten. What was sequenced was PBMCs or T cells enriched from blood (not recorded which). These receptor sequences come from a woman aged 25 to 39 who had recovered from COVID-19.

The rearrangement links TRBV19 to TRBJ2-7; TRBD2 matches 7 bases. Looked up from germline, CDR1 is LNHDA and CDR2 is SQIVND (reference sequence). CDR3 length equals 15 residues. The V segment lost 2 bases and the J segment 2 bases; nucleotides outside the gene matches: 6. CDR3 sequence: CASSIIFGTTYEQYF. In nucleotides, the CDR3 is TGTGCCAGTAGTATAATCTTCGGGACTACCTACGAGCAGTACTTC.

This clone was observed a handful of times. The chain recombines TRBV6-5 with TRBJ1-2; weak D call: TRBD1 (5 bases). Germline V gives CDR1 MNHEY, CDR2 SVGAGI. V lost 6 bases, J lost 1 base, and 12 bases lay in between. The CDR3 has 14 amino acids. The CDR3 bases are TGTGCCAGCAGCTCGCCGACAGTTAACTATGGCTACACCTTC. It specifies CASSSPTVNYGYTF.

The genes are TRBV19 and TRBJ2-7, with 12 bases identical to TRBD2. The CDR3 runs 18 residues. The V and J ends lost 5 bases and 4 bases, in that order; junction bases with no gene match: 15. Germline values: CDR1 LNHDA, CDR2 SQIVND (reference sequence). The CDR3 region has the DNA TGTGCCAGTAGTTCTGCCTCTAGCGGGAGGGAAGCGTGGTACGAGCAGTACTTC. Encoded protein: CASSSASSGREAWYEQYF. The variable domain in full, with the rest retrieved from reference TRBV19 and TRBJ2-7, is DGGITQSPKYLFRKEGQNVTLSCEQNLNHDAMYWYRQDPGQGLRLIYYSQIVNDFQKGDIAEGYSVSREKKESFPLTVTSAQKNPTAFYLCASSSASSGREAWYEQYFGPGTRLTVT.